A selection of T cell receptor beta chains follows, all from one sample in a study of T cell repertoires in ileal Crohn's disease. The repertoire was sequenced with immunoSEQ multiplex PCR; TCRdb's copy has only in-frame clones and lacks some. The sample includes around 7,400 clones, roughly 81% of them seen just once. Specimen: ileal tissue. The receptors were gathered from an adult with Crohn's disease. The CDR3 runs from the conserved cysteine through the conserved F or W. The order of the fields is V gene, J gene, CDR3 protein.

TRBV6-1	TRBJ1-4	CASSDRRGFNEKLFF
TRBV14	TRBJ2-3	CASSHRTSGSPDTQYF
TRBV9	TRBJ2-3	CASSLSGTSGSTDTQYF
TRBV7-6	TRBJ2-7	CASSLESGFSYEQYF
TRBV4-1	TRBJ2-7	CASSQDGHTSDEQYF
TRBV5-1	TRBJ1-5	CASSAGTGDFQPQHF
TRBV21-1	TRBJ2-1	CAPNPGPYAYNEQFF
TRBV10-3	TRBJ2-1	CAISAGTSMNEQFF
TRBV19	TRBJ1-2	CASSRVPRGSGYTF
TRBV29-1	TRBJ1-2	CSVDGQGLVNGYTF
TRBV6-1	TRBJ2-7	CASGLHYEQYF
TRBV19	TRBJ2-7	CASGTGTFYEQYF
TRBV25-1	TRBJ2-5	CASTMDRVSYQETQYF
TRBV11-2	TRBJ2-1	CASSLDRLVDEQFF
TRBV5-5	TRBJ1-2	CASSFLTGGADGYTF
TRBV7-3	TRBJ2-3	CASQTSGGTDTQYF
TRBV25-1	TRBJ2-1	CASLLYNEQFF
TRBV5-6	TRBJ1-5	CASSLLRSVQPQHF
TRBV7-9	TRBJ2-5	CASSLKGQGIGTQYF
TRBV19	TRBJ1-3	CASSIPQTASDSGNTIYF
TRBV6-1	TRBJ2-2	CASSASLSGTGELFF
TRBV11-2	TRBJ2-7	CASSVGTGLAGSEQYF
TRBV6-1	TRBJ2-2	CASSAGFFAGELFF
TRBV27	TRBJ2-7	CASSSQRGGGQYF
TRBV6-1	TRBJ2-1	CASSEETGGRNEQFF